The rows below give T cell receptor beta chains drawn from one sample of a study of T cell responses to AZD1222 COVID-19 vaccine. Sequencing used immunoSEQ multiplex PCR; TCRdb keeps in-frame clones, though not all of them. The sample lists 180,000 or so clones, about 89% occurring once. Sample: peripheral blood, taken 28 days after the second AZD1222 dose. These receptors all stem from an adult who received the AZD1222 COVID-19 vaccine. Each CDR3 is given with its conserved first and last residue. A D gene is named only where the DNA matches it firmly. Clone size is given for some rows only: seen once, a few or many times, or a class if the clone is expanded.

V gene	D gene	J gene	clone size	CDR3 protein	CDR3 DNA
TRBV7-2	-	TRBJ2-7	-	CASSFTGTWPGEQYF	TGTGCCAGCAGCTTTACGGGGACATGGCCTGGCGAGCAGTACTTC
TRBV27	TRBD1	TRBJ2-1	-	CASTLRGQRYVDEQFF	TGTGCCAGCACCCTCAGGGGACAGAGATATGTCGATGAGCAGTTCTTC
TRBV5-6	-	TRBJ2-7	-	CASSLNGGTSYEQYF	TGTGCCAGCAGCTTAAACGGGGGCACCTCCTACGAGCAGTACTTC
TRBV6-1	-	TRBJ1-6	-	CASSEVGNTPNSPLHF	TGTGCCAGCAGTGAAGTGGGGAACACACCTAATTCACCCCTCCACTTT
TRBV19	-	TRBJ1-2	few	CASTDTGSNYGYTF	TGTGCCAGTACCGATACAGGGTCTAACTATGGCTACACCTTC
TRBV30	-	TRBJ1-1	-	CAWESVSRATEAFF	TGTGCCTGGGAGAGTGTCTCCCGAGCCACTGAAGCTTTCTTT
TRBV5-6	-	TRBJ1-5	-	CASSHLRAYNQPQHF	TGTGCCAGCAGCCATCTCCGGGCCTACAATCAGCCCCAGCATTTT
TRBV7-9	-	TRBJ2-1	-	CASSLVTNEQFF	TGTGCCAGCAGCTTAGTCACCAATGAGCAGTTCTTC
TRBV5-1	TRBD1	TRBJ1-6	-	CASSSGDSSYNSPLHF	TGCGCCAGCAGCTCGGGGGACAGCTCCTATAATTCACCCCTCCACTTT
TRBV6-2/TRBV6-3	-	TRBJ1-2	-	CASSPDSDYGYTF	TGTGCCAGCAGCCCGGACAGCGACTATGGCTACACCTTC
TRBV12-3/TRBV12-4	-	TRBJ2-1	-	CASSGGIHNEQFF	TGTGCCAGCAGTGGGGGGATACACAATGAGCAGTTCTTC
TRBV18	TRBD1	TRBJ2-6	-	CASSPTGTGNSGANVLTF	TGTGCCAGCTCACCAACCGGGACAGGAAATTCTGGGGCCAACGTCCTGACTTTC
TRBV10-3	TRBD1	TRBJ2-1	-	CAIAPGTGLNEQFF	TGTGCCATTGCGCCAGGGACAGGGTTAAATGAGCAGTTCTTC
TRBV6-5	-	TRBJ1-2	-	CASSTYLEAYYGYTF	TGTGCCAGCAGTACCTACTTAGAGGCCTACTATGGCTACACCTTC
TRBV19	-	TRBJ2-7	-	CASSAGHHMTYEQYF	TGTGCCAGTAGTGCCGGACACCACATGACTTACGAGCAGTACTTC
TRBV2	-	TRBJ2-5	-	CASRTGPGKTQYF	TGTGCCAGCAGGACGGGGCCGGGGAAGACCCAGTACTTC
TRBV7-8	-	TRBJ2-7	-	CASSSPGAYEQYF	TGTGCCAGCAGTTCACCGGGAGCCTACGAGCAGTACTTC
TRBV9	TRBD2	TRBJ2-1	once	CASTPRGGVDEQFF	TGTGCCAGCACCCCCCGGGGGGGCGTAGATGAGCAGTTCTTC
TRBV10-2	TRBD2	TRBJ2-4	-	CASSSGKENIQYF	TGCGCCAGCAGCAGCGGGAAGGAAAACATTCAGTACTTC
TRBV3-1/TRBV3-2	-	TRBJ2-7	-	CASSQGVWGYEQYF	TGTGCCAGCAGCCAAGGCGTCTGGGGGTACGAGCAGTACTTC
TRBV10-3	TRBD2	TRBJ2-1	once	CAISGGLAGNEQFF	TGTGCCATCAGTGGAGGACTAGCGGGTAATGAGCAGTTCTTC
TRBV14	-	TRBJ1-1	-	CASSRGVGAFF	TGTGCCAGCAGCCGCGGGGTGGGAGCTTTCTTT
TRBV6-5	-	TRBJ1-1	-	CASSYSRNTEAFF	TGTGCCAGCAGTTACTCAAGGAACACTGAAGCTTTCTTT
TRBV5-1	TRBD2	TRBJ2-5	-	CASSLAFPSGSETQYF	TGCGCCAGCAGCTTGGCCTTTCCTAGCGGGAGTGAGACCCAGTACTTC
TRBV27	-	TRBJ1-2	-	CAARDRNYGYTF	TGTGCCGCCCGAGACAGGAACTATGGCTACACCTTC
TRBV7-6	TRBD2	TRBJ2-1	-	CASSLDGGGGRNEQFF	TGTGCCAGCAGCTTAGATGGCGGGGGGGGCAGGAATGAGCAGTTCTTC
TRBV4-1	-	TRBJ1-1	-	CASSQDGWGSAEAFF	TGCGCCAGCAGCCAAGATGGGTGGGGGAGCGCTGAAGCTTTCTTT
TRBV7-3	-	TRBJ2-2	-	CASSPTSNTGELFF	TGTGCCAGCAGCCCCACATCGAACACCGGGGAGCTGTTTTTT
TRBV4-1	TRBD2	TRBJ2-7	-	CASSQTSGTSYEQYF	TGCGCCAGCAGCCAGACTAGCGGTACCTCCTACGAGCAGTACTTC
TRBV7-9	-	TRBJ2-7	-	CASSRTQGSYEQYF	TGTGCCAGCAGCCGAACACAGGGCTCCTACGAGCAGTACTTC
TRBV5-4	TRBD1	TRBJ1-4	-	CASSLGDRDEKLFF	TGTGCCAGCAGCTTGGGGGACAGGGACGAAAAACTGTTTTTT
TRBV5-1	-	TRBJ2-1	-	CASSPQRGSYNEQFF	TGCGCCAGCAGCCCTCAAAGGGGTTCCTACAATGAGCAGTTCTTC
TRBV6-5	-	TRBJ2-2	-	CASSLTGFNTGELFF	TGTGCCAGCAGCCTAACAGGATTCAACACCGGGGAGCTGTTTTTT
TRBV6-5	-	TRBJ1-1	-	CASSARHKAEAFF	TGTGCCAGCAGCGCGAGACACAAGGCTGAAGCTTTCTTT
TRBV10-1	TRBD1	TRBJ2-2	-	CASSLGTATGELFF	TGCGCCAGCAGTCTAGGGACAGCCACCGGGGAGCTGTTTTTT
TRBV5-1	-	TRBJ1-5	-	CASSLGSNQPQHF	TGCGCCAGCAGCTTGGGTTCCAATCAGCCCCAGCATTTT
TRBV4-2	-	TRBJ2-1	-	CASSQGRAGRSYNEQFF	TGTGCCAGCAGCCAAGGAAGGGCGGGCCGCTCCTACAATGAGCAGTTCTTC
TRBV19	TRBD1	TRBJ2-2	-	CASSLGQGAGAGELFF	TGTGCCAGTAGCCTCGGACAGGGGGCGGGTGCCGGGGAGCTGTTTTTT
TRBV19	TRBD2	TRBJ2-1	-	CASSPGPGGNEQFF	TGTGCCAGTAGTCCAGGGCCCGGGGGGAATGAGCAGTTCTTC
TRBV7-2	TRBD1	TRBJ2-1	few	CASSFYGTGPDNEQFF	TGTGCCAGCAGCTTCTATGGGACAGGCCCGGACAATGAGCAGTTCTTC
TRBV7-8	-	TRBJ2-5	-	CASSFQETQYF	TGTGCCAGCAGCTTCCAAGAGACCCAGTACTTC
TRBV7-8	-	TRBJ1-5	-	CASSLVVITGRDQPQHF	TGTGCCAGCAGCTTAGTAGTCATCACAGGCCGGGATCAGCCCCAGCATTTT
TRBV24-1	-	TRBJ2-7	-	CATSSEGKQYF	TGTGCCACCAGTTCAGAGGGCAAGCAGTACTTC
TRBV7-9	TRBD2	TRBJ2-3	-	CASSPHPGLAGTDTQYF	TGTGCCAGCAGCCCCCATCCGGGACTAGCGGGAACAGATACGCAGTATTTT
TRBV7-3	TRBD1	TRBJ1-3	-	CASSPLLQGASGNTIYF	TGTGCCAGCAGTCCTTTACTACAGGGGGCATCAGGAAACACCATATATTTT